One sample yielded the 32 T cell receptor beta chains listed below, sequenced in a study of blood T cells in healthy people across ages. Next came a second PCR, run for about 7 to 12 cycles, which used a sample-barcoded 5' primer along with a J-beta primer mix. One entry per CDR3 protein, called by TCRdb with MiXCR from the 5' RACE reads. Among around 1,700,000 distinct CDR3 sequences listed, under 30% were seen once. Sample: blood. These TCRs come from a woman younger than 45 in good health.

J is TRBJ1-2 and V is TRBV9; no clear D gene. CDR3 length equals 14 residues. V gave up 0 bases and J gave up 8 bases, with 14 bases separating them. The germline CDR1 and CDR2 sequences are SGDLS and YYNGEE. CDR3 in amino acids: CASSVARLDDGYTF. The DNA of the CDR3 is TGTGCCAGCAGCGTAGCCCGACTCGACGACGGCTACACCTTC.

This clonotype was recorded once. The CDR3 loop is CASSPLQGTDSEAFF. The DNA of the CDR3 is TGTGCCAGCTCACCACTCCAAGGGACAGACTCTGAAGCTTTCTTT. This chain uses TRBV18 with TRBJ1-1, with TRBD1 matching 7 bases. Germline V gives CDR1 KGHSH, CDR2 LQKENI. This CDR3 has 15 amino acids. V was clipped by 1 base and J by 6 bases; unmatched bases: 8.

Note on this clonotype: One end of the junction is discordant with germline, which a read error may explain. This chain connects TRBV18 to TRBJ2-1, with 8 bases aligning to TRBD2. Germline V gene sequence: CDR1 KGHSH, CDR2 LQKENI. The CDR3 loop spans 15 amino acids. The CDR3 DNA sequence: TGTGCCAGCTCACCCAGCGGGGGTACTTACAATGAGCGGTTCTTC. It is translated as CASSPSGGTYNERFF.

The V call is TRBV7-2, the J call TRBJ1-2; the match to TRBD1 covers 7 bases. The germline V gene encodes CDR1 SGHTA and CDR2 FQGNSA. The CDR3 runs 15 residues. With 5 bases clipped from V and 7 bases from J, the junction kept 13 bases outside the gene matches. The CDR3, as DNA: TGTGCCAGCAGCCCCAACGCGGCAGGGGGGAGTGGCTACACCTTC. Translating it yields CASSPNAAGGSGYTF.

This clonotype was detected a few times. This rearrangement joins TRBV6-2 or TRBV6-3 to TRBJ2-3, with TRBD2 as a possible D gene (5 bases). Deletions cut 4 bases from V and 8 bases from J, with 10 bases between. The germline CDR1 and CDR2 sequences are MNHEY and SVGEGT. CDR3 length: 12 residues. The CDR3 region is CASSSGSGTQYF. CDR3 nucleotides: TGTGCCAGCAGTTCGGGGAGCGGTACGCAGTATTTT.

Remarks on this clonotype: An end of the junction differs from the germline gene, which may be a read error. The CDR3 region has the DNA TGTGCCAGCAGCCAAGCGATGGGGGGAGGCACTGAAACTTTCTTT. Its translation is CASSQAMGGGTETFF. The V gene is TRBV7-9, the J gene TRBJ1-1, with D possibly matching TRBD1 (5 bases). Germline V gives CDR1 SEHNR, CDR2 FQNEAQ (reference sequence). The CDR3 totals 15 residues.

V gene TRBV29-1 combines with J gene TRBJ2-5; D might be TRBD2 (6 bases). Trimming stripped 4 bases from V and 5 bases from J, with 14 bases between. The CDR3 has 13 residues. Per germline, CDR1 SQVTM and CDR2 ANQGSEA. In DNA form, the CDR3 reads TGCAGCGTTGTTGGGGGGAGTGGCGAGACCCAGTACTTC. It yields the protein CSVVGGSGETQYF. Variable domain in full (rest from reference TRBV29-1 and TRBJ2-5): SAVISQKPSRDICQRGTSLTIQCQVDSQVTMMFWYRQQPGQSLTLIATANQGSEATYESGFVIDKFPISRPNLTFSTLTVSNMSPEDSSIYLCSVVGGSGETQYFGPGTRLLVL.

Note on this clonotype: An end of the junction does not agree with germline; a read error may underlie this. J is TRBJ2-7 and V is TRBV5-5, with D unclear. The CDR3 is 13 amino acids. Germline V CDR1 and CDR2: SGHKS, YYEKEE (reference sequence). The CDR3 nucleotides are TGTGTCAGCAGCTTGACTGGCACCTACGAGCAGTACTTC. This translates into CVSSLTGTYEQYF.

This clonotype was seen a handful of times. The gene calls are TRBV9 and TRBJ2-7; TRBD1 or TRBD2 may be the D gene (5 bases each). V dropped 3 bases and J dropped 0 bases, with 10 bases sitting between them. From germline, CDR1 is SGDLS and CDR2 YYNGEE. This CDR3 has 14 residues. The CDR3 region has the DNA TGTGCCAGCAGCGGAGAGGGGAGCTCCTACGAGCAGTACTTC. It encodes CASSGEGSSYEQYF.

V usage is TRBV12-5 and J usage is TRBJ1-2, with 7 nucleotides matching TRBD1. The V segment lost 6 bases and the J segment 5 bases; nucleotides outside the gene matches: 9. The length of the CDR3 is 14 residues. Germline V gene data show CDR1 as LGHNT and CDR2 as FRNRAP. The CDR3 here is CASGDDRDPYGYTF. As DNA, the CDR3 is TGTGCTAGTGGGGATGACAGGGACCCTTATGGCTACACCTTC.

In this sample, this clonotype turned up a few times. The chain uses TRBV5-1 and TRBJ2-7; the match to TRBD1 covers 10 bases. V lost 1 base and J lost 3; bases outside the gene matches: 4. The CDR3 is made up of 15 amino acids. Germline V gene data show CDR1 as SGHRS and CDR2 as YFSETQ. The CDR3 here is CASSLTGTGVYEQYF. As DNA, the CDR3 is TGCGCCAGCAGCTTGACCGGGACAGGGGTCTACGAGCAGTACTTC.

This clonotype came up many times. J is TRBJ2-1 and V is TRBV5-1; either TRBD1 or TRBD2 may fit D (7 bases each). CDR1 and CDR2 (germline): SGHRS, YFSETQ. The CDR3 is 16 amino acids. Trimming took 3 bases from V and 2 from J, leaving 15 bases between them. The CDR3 DNA reads TGCGCCAGCAGCTGGGAGGGAGGGGGCCCCTACAATGAGCAGTTCTTC. Protein: CASSWEGGGPYNEQFF.

The chain joins TRBV5-8 to TRBJ1-5; tentatively, D is TRBD1 (5 bases). Germline V lookup: CDR1 SGHTS, CDR2 YDEGEE. This CDR3 has 13 amino acids. V lost 4 bases to trimming and J lost 5 bases, with 10 bases between them. The DNA for the CDR3 is TGTGCCAGCAGCCTGGGACCCCATCAGCCCCAGCATTTT. Translated, it gives CASSLGPHQPQHF.

This clonotype was observed at least ten times. With a much larger clone just one base away, this may be a read error. The V and J genes are TRBV15 and TRBJ2-5; D may match TRBD1 or TRBD2 (5 bases each). The germline V gene has CDR1 LNHNV and CDR2 YYDKDF (reference sequence). V shed 0 bases and J shed 5 bases, with 16 bases lying between them. CDR3 length: 16 amino acids. The CDR3 DNA sequence: TGTGCCACCAGCAGAGATGGGGCAGGGAGTATGGAGACCCAGTACTTC. Translating gives CATSRDGAGSMETQYF.

The J gene is TRBJ1-2, the V gene TRBV15, with D possibly TRBD1 on 5 matching bases. Trimming took 3 bases from V and 6 from J, leaving 14 bases between them. The germline gives CDR1 LNHNV, CDR2 YYDKDF (reference sequence). This CDR3 is 14 amino acids long. CDR3: CATSSKGTADGYTF. CDR3 bases: TGTGCCACCAGCAGCAAAGGGACGGCGGATGGCTACACCTTC.

Notes on this clonotype: One end of the junction varies from germline; a read error may be responsible. This sequence joins TRBV5-5 and TRBJ2-3; no definite D call. This CDR3 is 16 amino acids long. Germline lookup yields CDR1 SGHKS and CDR2 YYEKEE (reference sequence). CDR3 in DNA: TGTGTCAGCAGCTTGGCGTCGTACCCCATTGCAGATACGCAGTATTTT. Translating it yields CVSSLASYPIADTQYF. Based on the CDR3 plus reference TRBV5-5 and TRBJ2-3, the full variable domain is DAGVTQSPTHLIKTRGQQVTLRCSPISGHKSVSWYQQVLGQGPQFIFQYYEKEERGRGNFPDRFSARQFPNYSSELNVNALLLGDSALYLCVSSLASYPIADTQYFGPGTRLTVL.

In its sample, this clonotype was seen once. One junction end disagrees with the germline gene, perhaps due to a read error. This chain links TRBV6-5 with TRBJ1-2; maybe TRBD1 (6 bases). Germline CDR1 reads MNHEY; CDR2 reads SVGAGI. The CDR3 consists of 14 residues. CDR3 protein: CVSSYEGGNYGYTF. Here the CDR3 DNA reads TGTGTCAGCAGTTACGAAGGGGGTAACTATGGCTACACCTTC.

As regards this clonotype: Mismatch with germline at one junction end may stem from a read error. The CDR3 bases are TGTGCCAGCGGCTTAGTTCCGGGAGGGCCAGAAGAGACCCAGTACTTC. Amino acids: CASGLVPGGPEETQYF. V gene TRBV7-2 combines with J gene TRBJ2-5, with 8 bases fitting TRBD2. The V gene's germline CDR1 is SGHTA and CDR2 FQGNSA. The CDR3 runs to 16 residues.

This clonotype was recorded many times. This chain connects TRBV21-1 to TRBJ2-5. TRBV21-1 is recorded as a pseudogene. CDR3 length: 16 residues. This CDR3 reads CASSKKGGNYQETQYF. CDR3 sequence (DNA): TGTGCCAGCAGCAAAAAAGGTGGTAATTACCAAGAGACCCAGTACTTC.

This clonotype came up a few times. The chain has TRBV5-5 and TRBJ1-5, with TRBD1 matching 8 bases. This CDR3 has 15 residues. In germline, CDR1 is SGHKS, CDR2 YYEKEE (reference sequence). The ends lost 7 bases at V and 3 bases at J; junction bases unmatched: 9. The CDR3: CASAFGQGDNQPQHF. The CDR3 DNA sequence: TGTGCCAGCGCTTTCGGACAGGGCGACAATCAGCCCCAGCATTTT.

This clonotype has a handful of counts. This rearrangement joins TRBV3-1 to TRBJ2-3, with a tentative D call TRBD2 (6 bases). The V end lost 4 bases, the J end lost 5 bases, and 19 bases lay between the germline ends. The length of the CDR3 is 16 residues. Looked up from germline, CDR1 is LGHDT and CDR2 is YNNKEL (reference sequence). The CDR3 protein is CASSLSGTGSIDTQYF. As DNA, the CDR3 is TGTGCCAGCAGCCTTTCCGGGACCGGGAGTATAGATACGCAGTATTTT.

This clonotype was counted between two and nine times. In DNA form, the CDR3 reads TGTGCCAGCAGTCCCGATCTCGTCTATGGCTACACCTTC. This sequence encodes CASSPDLVYGYTF. The chain carries TRBV28 and TRBJ1-2; unclear D gene. V was trimmed by 5 bases and J by 4 bases, leaving 11 bases between them. Per germline, CDR1 MDHEN and CDR2 SYDVKM. This CDR3 spans 13 amino acids.

This rearrangement joins TRBV24-1 to TRBJ2-1, with a tentative D call TRBD1 (6 bases). V was trimmed by 5 bases and J by 7 bases, leaving 17 bases between them. CDR3 length: 15 amino acids. In germline, CDR1 is KGHDR, CDR2 SFDVKD. CDR3 in amino acids: CATSVADSVKNEQFF. The CDR3 nucleotides read TGTGCCACCAGTGTGGCGGACAGCGTCAAGAATGAGCAGTTCTTC.

The chain links TRBV9 to TRBJ2-3; D might be TRBD2 (5 bases). CDR3 length equals 16 residues. Germline CDR1 SGDLS, CDR2 YYNGEE. Trimming left V 4 bases short and J 5 bases short, with 20 bases between. The CDR3: CASSRYNEGGRDTQYF. The DNA for the CDR3 is TGTGCCAGCAGCCGATATAACGAGGGTGGTAGAGATACGCAGTATTTT.

The chain couples TRBV5-1 to TRBJ1-1; no firm D call. Germline V lookup: CDR1 SGHRS, CDR2 YFSETQ. CDR3 length: 13 residues. Trimming cost V 4 bases and J 7 bases, with 14 bases left between them. The CDR3 DNA reads TGCGCCAGCAGCGGGCAAGCTAGCGGTGAAGCTTTCTTT. Translated, it gives CASSGQASGEAFF.

This chain uses TRBV20-1 with TRBJ2-3; 11 bases are shared with TRBD1. CDR3 length equals 15 residues. V dropped 0 bases and J dropped 4; count of bases not matched to a gene: 3. Germline-derived CDR1 and CDR2 are DFQATT and SNEGSKA (reference sequence). The CDR3 protein is CSARDPGQGADTQYF. The DNA of the CDR3 is TGCAGTGCTAGAGATCCGGGACAGGGGGCAGATACGCAGTATTTT.

The V call is TRBV5-1, the J call TRBJ2-5; 7 nucleotides align to TRBD1. V lost 4 bases and J lost 9; bases outside the gene matches: 15. This CDR3 is 15 amino acids long. Germline-derived CDR1 and CDR2 are SGHRS and YFSETQ. The CDR3 is CASSPGDPKTGAQYF. CDR3 bases: TGCGCCAGCAGCCCTGGGGACCCAAAAACAGGGGCCCAGTACTTC.

About this clonotype itself: The CDR3 end shows no conserved phenylalanine or tryptophan, and so a read error is likely. The chain combines TRBV24-1 with TRBJ1-2, with D possibly being TRBD1 (6 bases). Germline-derived CDR1 and CDR2 are KGHDR and SFDVKD. V was cut by 5 bases and J by 3 bases, with 9 bases left in between. The CDR3 consists of 13 residues. CDR3 sequence: CATSGGPDYGYTV. CDR3 nucleotides: TGTGCCACCAGTGGGGGGCCGGACTATGGCTACACCGTC.

On this clonotype: This could be a read error, since a much larger clone is one nucleotide away. The gene calls are TRBV24-1 and TRBJ2-1; tentative D call: TRBD1 (5 bases). V lost 7 bases and J 7 bases, leaving 16 bases between the germline ends. The CDR3 runs 14 residues. Germline CDR1 is KGHDR and CDR2 is SFDVKD. CDR3 sequence (DNA): TGTGCCACCAGGGGTGGGGCGAAGGATAATGAGCAGTTCTTC. Amino acid sequence: CATRGGAKDNEQFF.

This clonotype came up many times. V and J are TRBV7-9 and TRBJ1-5, with D unresolved. V was shortened by 4 bases and J by 0 bases, with 10 bases between the two germline ends. Germline V lookup: CDR1 SEHNR, CDR2 FQNEAQ (reference sequence). The CDR3 spans 15 residues. The CDR3 DNA sequence: TGTGCCAGCAGCTCGGGAGGGAATAGCAATCAGCCCCAGCATTTT. Translation: CASSSGGNSNQPQHF.

The chain is built from TRBV14 and TRBJ1-1; D gene ambiguous. Trimming took off 11 bases at V and 6 bases at J, with 7 bases between the two ends. The germline V gene has CDR1 SGHDN and CDR2 FVKESK. The CDR3 is 9 amino acids. CDR3: CALRPEAFF. CDR3 DNA sequence: TGTGCCTTACGGCCTGAAGCTTTCTTT.

This clonotype was detected once. V gene TRBV20-1 combines with J gene TRBJ2-1, with TRBD2 identical over 8 bases. V shed 1 base, J shed 5 bases, and the junction held 4 bases outside the gene matches. There are 14 residues in the CDR3. CDR1 DFQATT and CDR2 SNEGSKA come from the germline V gene (reference sequence). The CDR3 DNA is TGCAGTGCTAGAGCCCAGCGGGAGCACAATGAGCAGTTCTTC. Amino acids: CSARAQREHNEQFF.